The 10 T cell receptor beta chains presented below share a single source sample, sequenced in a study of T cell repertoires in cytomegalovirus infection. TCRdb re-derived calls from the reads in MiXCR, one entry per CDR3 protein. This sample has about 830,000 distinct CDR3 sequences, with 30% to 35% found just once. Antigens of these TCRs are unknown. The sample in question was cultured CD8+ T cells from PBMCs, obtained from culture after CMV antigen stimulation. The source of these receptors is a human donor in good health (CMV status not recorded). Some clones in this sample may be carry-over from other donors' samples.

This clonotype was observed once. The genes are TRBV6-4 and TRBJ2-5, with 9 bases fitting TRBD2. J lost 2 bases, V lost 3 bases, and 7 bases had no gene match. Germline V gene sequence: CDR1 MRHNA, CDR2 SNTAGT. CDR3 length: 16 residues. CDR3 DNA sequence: TGTGCCAGCAGTGAGCATCTAGCGGGGAAACAAGAGACCCAGTACTTC. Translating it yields CASSEHLAGKQETQYF.

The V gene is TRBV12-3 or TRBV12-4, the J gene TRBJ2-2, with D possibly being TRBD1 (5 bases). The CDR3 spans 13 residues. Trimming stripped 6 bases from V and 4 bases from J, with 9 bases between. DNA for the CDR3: TGTGCCAGCAGAGGGGTGGGCACCGGGGAGCTGTTTTTT. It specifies CASRGVGTGELFF.

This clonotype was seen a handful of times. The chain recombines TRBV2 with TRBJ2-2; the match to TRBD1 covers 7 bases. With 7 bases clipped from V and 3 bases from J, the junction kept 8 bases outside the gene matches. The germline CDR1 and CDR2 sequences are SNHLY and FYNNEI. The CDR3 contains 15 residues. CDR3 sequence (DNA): TGTGCCAGCACCTCCGGGACAGAACACACCGGGGAGCTGTTTTTT. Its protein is CASTSGTEHTGELFF.

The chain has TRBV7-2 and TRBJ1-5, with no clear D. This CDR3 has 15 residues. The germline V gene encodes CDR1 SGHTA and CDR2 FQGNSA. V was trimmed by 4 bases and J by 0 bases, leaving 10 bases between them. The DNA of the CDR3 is TGTGCCAGCAGCTCCCTGGGGTTTAGCAATCAGCCCCAGCATTTT. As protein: CASSSLGFSNQPQHF.

For the CDR3, the DNA is TGCGCCAGCAGCCAAGATCCAATACATTTTACTCCTGGAGACTATGGCTACACCTTC. Its translation is CASSQDPIHFTPGDYGYTF. V usage is TRBV4-3 and J usage is TRBJ1-2; D gene uncertain. V lost 0 bases and J 3 bases, leaving 23 bases between the germline ends. Per the germline V gene, CDR1 is LGHNA and CDR2 is YSLEER. The CDR3 length is 19 residues.

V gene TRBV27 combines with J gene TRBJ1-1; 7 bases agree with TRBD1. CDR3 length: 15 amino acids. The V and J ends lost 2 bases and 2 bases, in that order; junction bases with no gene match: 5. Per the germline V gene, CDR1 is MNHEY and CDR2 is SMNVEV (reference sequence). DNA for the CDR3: TGTGCCAGCAGTTTAGGCTGGGACAGTAACACTGAAGCTTTCTTT. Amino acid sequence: CASSLGWDSNTEAFF.

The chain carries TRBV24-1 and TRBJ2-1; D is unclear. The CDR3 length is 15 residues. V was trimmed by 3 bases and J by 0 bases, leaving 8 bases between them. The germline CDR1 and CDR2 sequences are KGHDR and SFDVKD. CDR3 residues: CATSDRRSSYNEQFF. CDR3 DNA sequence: TGTGCCACCAGTGATAGGCGGTCCTCCTACAATGAGCAGTTCTTC.

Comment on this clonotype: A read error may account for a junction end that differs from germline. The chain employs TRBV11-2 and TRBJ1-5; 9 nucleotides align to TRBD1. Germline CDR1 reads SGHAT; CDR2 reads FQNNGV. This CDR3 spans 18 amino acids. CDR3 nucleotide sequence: TGTGCCAGCAGCCTGTTTGACGTCCGAGACAGGGGGGACCAGCCCCAACATTTT. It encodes CASSLFDVRDRGDQPQHF.

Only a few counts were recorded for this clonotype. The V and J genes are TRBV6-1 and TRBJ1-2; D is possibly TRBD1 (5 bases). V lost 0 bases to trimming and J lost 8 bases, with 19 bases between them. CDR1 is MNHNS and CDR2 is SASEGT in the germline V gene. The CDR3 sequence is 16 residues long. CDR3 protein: CASSEAPGRDLDGYTF. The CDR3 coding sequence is TGTGCCAGCAGTGAAGCGCCAGGCAGGGACTTGGACGGCTACACCTTC.

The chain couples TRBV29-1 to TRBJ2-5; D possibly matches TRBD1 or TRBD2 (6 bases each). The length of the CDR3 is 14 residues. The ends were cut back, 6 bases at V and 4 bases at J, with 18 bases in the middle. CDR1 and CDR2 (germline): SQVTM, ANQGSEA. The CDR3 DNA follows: TGCAGCGTCCTAAGGGGGGCCTATGGAGAGACCCAGTACTTC. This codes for CSVLRGAYGETQYF. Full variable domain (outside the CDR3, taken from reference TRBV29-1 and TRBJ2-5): SAVISQKPSRDICQRGTSLTIQCQVDSQVTMMFWYRQQPGQSLTLIATANQGSEATYESGFVIDKFPISRPNLTFSTLTVSNMSPEDSSIYLCSVLRGAYGETQYFGPGTRLLVL.